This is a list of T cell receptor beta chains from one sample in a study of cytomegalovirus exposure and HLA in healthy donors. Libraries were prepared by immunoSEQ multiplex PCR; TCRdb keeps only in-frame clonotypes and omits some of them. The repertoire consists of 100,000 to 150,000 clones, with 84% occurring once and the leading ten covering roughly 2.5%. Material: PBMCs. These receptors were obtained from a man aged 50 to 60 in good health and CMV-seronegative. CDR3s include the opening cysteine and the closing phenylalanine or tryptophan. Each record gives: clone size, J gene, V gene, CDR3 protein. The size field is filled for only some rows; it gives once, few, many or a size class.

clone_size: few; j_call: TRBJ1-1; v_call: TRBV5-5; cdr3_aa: CASSLAAGDTEAFF
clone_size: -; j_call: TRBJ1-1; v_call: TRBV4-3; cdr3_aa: CASSQEFWANTEAFF
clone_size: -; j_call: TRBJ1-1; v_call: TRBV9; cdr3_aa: CASRGQGAIEAFF
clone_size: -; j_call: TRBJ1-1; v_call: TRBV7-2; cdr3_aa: CASSLNEYTEAFF
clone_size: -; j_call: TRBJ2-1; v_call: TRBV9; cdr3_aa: CASSTPSGGYNEQFF
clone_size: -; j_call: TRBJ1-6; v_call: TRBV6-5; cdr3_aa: CASSYPDRLGTLHF
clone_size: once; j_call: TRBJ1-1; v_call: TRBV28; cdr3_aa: CASSLRTGRSTEAFF
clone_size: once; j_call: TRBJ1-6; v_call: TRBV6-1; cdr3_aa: CASILDISYNSPLHF
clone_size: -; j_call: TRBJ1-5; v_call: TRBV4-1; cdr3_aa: CASSRHVKQPQHF
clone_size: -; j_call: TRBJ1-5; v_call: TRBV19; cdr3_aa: CASTKDRSNQPQHF
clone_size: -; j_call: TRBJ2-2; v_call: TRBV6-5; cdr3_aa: CASSYGPNTGELFF
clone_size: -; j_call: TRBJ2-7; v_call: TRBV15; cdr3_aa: CATSSVGGNNEQYF
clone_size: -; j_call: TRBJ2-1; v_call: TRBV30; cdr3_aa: CAWTSIVEQFF
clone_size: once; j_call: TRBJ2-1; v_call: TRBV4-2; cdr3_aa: CAGTTGLALGEQFF
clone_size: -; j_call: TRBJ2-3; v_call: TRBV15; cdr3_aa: CATSRPTTSRSTDTQYF
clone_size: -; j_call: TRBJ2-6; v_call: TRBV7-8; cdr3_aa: CASSPTGRGRGANVLTF
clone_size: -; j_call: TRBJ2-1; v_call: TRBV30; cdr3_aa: CAWSVVGRRDEQFF
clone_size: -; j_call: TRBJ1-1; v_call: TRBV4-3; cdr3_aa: CASSPQGVNTEAFF
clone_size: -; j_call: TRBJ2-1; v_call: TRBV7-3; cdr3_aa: CASSLGGGYNEQFF
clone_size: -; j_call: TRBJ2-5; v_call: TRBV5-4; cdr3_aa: CASSYTGGQWETQYF
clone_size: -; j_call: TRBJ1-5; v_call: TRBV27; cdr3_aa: CASSLQGVDHQHF
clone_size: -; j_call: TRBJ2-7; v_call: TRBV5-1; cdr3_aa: CASSGQQLPYEQYF
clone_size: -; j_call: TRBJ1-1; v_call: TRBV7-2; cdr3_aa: CASSQNTEAFF
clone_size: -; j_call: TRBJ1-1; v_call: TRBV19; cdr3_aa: CASSPTGRPEAFF
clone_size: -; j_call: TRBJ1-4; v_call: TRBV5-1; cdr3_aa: CASSPGQSGRLNEKLFF
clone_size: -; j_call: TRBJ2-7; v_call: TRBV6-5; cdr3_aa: CASSYSATGPPYEQYF
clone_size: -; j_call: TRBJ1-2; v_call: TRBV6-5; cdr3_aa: CASKPGQNYGYTF
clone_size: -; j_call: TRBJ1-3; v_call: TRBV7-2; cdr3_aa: CASSSGLSGNTIYF